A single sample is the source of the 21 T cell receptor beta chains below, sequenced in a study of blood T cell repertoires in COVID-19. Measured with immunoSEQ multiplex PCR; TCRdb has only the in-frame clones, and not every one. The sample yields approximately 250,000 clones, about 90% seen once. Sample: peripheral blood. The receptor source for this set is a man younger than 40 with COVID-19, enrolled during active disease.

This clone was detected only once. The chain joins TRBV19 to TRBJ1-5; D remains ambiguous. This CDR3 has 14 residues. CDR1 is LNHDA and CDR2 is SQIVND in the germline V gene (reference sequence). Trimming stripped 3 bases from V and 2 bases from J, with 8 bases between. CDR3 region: CASSIRSGNQPQHF. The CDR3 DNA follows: TGTGCCAGTAGTATCCGGAGTGGCAATCAGCCCCAGCATTTT.

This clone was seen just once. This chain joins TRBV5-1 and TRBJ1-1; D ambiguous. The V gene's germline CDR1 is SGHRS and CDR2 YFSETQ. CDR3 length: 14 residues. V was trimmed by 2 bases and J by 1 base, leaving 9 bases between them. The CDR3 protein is CASSLDTTNTEAFF. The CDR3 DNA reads TGCGCCAGCAGCTTAGACACCACGAACACTGAAGCTTTCTTT.

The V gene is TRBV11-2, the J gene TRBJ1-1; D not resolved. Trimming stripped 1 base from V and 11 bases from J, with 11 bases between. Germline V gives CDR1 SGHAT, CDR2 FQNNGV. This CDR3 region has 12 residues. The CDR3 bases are TGTGCCAGCAGCTTAGGGGATGGCGGGGCTTTCTTT. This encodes CASSLGDGGAFF.

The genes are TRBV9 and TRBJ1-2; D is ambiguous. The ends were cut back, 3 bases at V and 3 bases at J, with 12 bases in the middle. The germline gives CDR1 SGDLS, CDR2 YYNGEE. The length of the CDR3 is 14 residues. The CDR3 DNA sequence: TGTGCCAGCAGCGCCCTCCCCCCGTACTATGGCTACACCTTC. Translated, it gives CASSALPPYYGYTF.

DNA of the CDR3: TGTGCCAGTAAGAAAAGACTCACGAACACTGAAGCTTTCTTT. Encoded protein: CASKKRLTNTEAFF. The J gene is TRBJ1-1, the V gene TRBV19; D unresolved. The CDR3 runs 14 residues. Between the trimmed V and J ends, which lost 7 bases and 1 base, there was a span of 13 bases. Germline CDR1 reads LNHDA; CDR2 reads SQIVND (reference sequence).

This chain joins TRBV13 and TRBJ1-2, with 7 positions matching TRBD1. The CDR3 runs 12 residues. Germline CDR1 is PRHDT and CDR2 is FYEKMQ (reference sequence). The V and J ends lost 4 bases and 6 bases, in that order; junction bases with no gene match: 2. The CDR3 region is CASSSRGDGYTF. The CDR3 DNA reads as TGTGCCAGCAGCTCCAGGGGGGATGGCTACACCTTC.

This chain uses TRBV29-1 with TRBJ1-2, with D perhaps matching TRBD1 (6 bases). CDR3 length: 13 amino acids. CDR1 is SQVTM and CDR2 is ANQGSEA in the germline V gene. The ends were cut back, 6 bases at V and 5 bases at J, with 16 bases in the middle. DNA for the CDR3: TGCAGCGTCTCCTCGACAGGCGAGTATGGCTACACCTTC. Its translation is CSVSSTGEYGYTF.

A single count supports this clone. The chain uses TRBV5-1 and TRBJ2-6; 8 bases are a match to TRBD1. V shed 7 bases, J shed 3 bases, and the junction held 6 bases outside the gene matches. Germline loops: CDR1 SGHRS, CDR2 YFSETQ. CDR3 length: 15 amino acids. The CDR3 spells CASRTGLVGANVLTF. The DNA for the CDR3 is TGCGCCAGCCGGACAGGGCTCGTTGGGGCCAACGTCCTGACTTTC.

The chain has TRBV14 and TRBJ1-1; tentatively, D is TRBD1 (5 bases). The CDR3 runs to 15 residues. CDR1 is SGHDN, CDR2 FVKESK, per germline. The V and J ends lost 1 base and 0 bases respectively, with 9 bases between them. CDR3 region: CASSQAGGVNTEAFF. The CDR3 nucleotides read TGTGCCAGCAGCCAAGCGGGGGGTGTGAACACTGAAGCTTTCTTT.

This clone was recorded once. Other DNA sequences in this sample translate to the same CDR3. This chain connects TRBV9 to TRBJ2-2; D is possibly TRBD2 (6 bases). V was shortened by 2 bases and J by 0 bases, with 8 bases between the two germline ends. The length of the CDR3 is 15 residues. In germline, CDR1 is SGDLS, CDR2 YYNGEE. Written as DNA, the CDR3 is TGTGCCAGCAGCGTCGGCGGGGCGAACACCGGGGAGCTGTTTTTT. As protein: CASSVGGANTGELFF.

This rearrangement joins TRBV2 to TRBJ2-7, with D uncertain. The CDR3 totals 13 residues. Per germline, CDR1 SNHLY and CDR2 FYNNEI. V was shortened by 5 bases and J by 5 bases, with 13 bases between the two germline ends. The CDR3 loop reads CASSSRGWDEQYF. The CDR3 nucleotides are TGTGCCAGCAGTTCCCGAGGTTGGGACGAGCAGTACTTC. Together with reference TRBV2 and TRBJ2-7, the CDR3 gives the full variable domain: EPEVTQTPSHQVTQMGQEVILRCVPISNHLYFYWYRQILGQKVEFLVSFYNNEISEKSEIFDDQFSVERPDGSNFTLKIRSTKLEDSAMYFCASSSRGWDEQYFGPGTRLTVT.

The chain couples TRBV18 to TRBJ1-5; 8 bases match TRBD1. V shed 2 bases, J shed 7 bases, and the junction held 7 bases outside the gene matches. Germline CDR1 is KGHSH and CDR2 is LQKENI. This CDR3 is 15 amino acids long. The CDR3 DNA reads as TGTGCCAGCTCACCAGGACAGGGAACAGGACAGCCCCAGCATTTT. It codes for CASSPGQGTGQPQHF. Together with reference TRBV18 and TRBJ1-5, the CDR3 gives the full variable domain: NAGVMQNPRHLVRRRGQEARLRCSPMKGHSHVYWYRQLPEEGLKFMVYLQKENIIDESGMPKERFSAEFPKEGPSILRIQQVVRGDSAAYFCASSPGQGTGQPQHFGDGTRLSIL.

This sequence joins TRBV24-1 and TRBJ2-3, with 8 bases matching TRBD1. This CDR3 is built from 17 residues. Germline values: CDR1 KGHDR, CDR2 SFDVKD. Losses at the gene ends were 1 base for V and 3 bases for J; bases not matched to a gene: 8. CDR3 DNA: TGTGCCACCAGTGATTTTACAGGGGGAGAAGGGACAGATACGCAGTATTTT. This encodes CATSDFTGGEGTDTQYF.

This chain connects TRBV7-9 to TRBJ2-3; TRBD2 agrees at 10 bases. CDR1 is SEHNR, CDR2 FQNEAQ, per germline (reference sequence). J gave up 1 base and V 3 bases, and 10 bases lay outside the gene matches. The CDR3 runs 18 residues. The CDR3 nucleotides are TGTGCCAGCAGCTTCGGGGTCCTAGCGGGGGCGGGCACAGATACGCAGTATTTT. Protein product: CASSFGVLAGAGTDTQYF.

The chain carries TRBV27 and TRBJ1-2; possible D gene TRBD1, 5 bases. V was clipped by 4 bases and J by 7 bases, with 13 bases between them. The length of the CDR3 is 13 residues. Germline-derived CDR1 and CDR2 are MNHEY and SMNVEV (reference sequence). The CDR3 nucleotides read TGTGCCAGCAGTTACCGGCAGGGAGGTGGCTACACCTTC. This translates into CASSYRQGGGYTF.

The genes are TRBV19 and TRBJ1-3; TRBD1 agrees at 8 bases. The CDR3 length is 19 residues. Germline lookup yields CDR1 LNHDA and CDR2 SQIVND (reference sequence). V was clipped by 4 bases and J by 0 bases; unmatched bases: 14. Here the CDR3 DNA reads TGTGCCAGTAGTACCCGTCCGGGACAGGTCAAATTCTCTGGAAACACCATATATTTT. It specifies CASSTRPGQVKFSGNTIYF.

The CDR3 spells CASSEGTGVSNTEAFF. The DNA of the CDR3 is TGTGCCAGCAGTGAAGGGACAGGGGTCTCAAACACTGAAGCTTTCTTT. J is TRBJ1-1 and V is TRBV6-1; 9 nucleotides line up with TRBD1. Germline CDR1 and CDR2: MNHNS and SASEGT. The length of the CDR3 is 16 residues. The trim removed 1 base at V and 2 bases at J, leaving 5 bases unmatched.

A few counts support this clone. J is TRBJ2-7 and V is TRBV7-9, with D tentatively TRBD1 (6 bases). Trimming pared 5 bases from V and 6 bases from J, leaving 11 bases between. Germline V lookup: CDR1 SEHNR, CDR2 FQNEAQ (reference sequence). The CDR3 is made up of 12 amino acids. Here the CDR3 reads CASSPGHPEQYF. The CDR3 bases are TGTGCCAGCAGCCCGGGACATCCCGAGCAGTACTTC.

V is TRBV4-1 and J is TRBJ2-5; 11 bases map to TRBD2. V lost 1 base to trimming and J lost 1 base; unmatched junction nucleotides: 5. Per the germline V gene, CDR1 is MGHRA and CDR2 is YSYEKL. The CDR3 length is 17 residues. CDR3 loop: CASSQGLTSGVQETQYF. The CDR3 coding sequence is TGCGCCAGCAGCCAAGGGTTGACTAGCGGGGTCCAAGAGACCCAGTACTTC.

CDR3 amino acids: CASSYEGQYTEAFF. The CDR3 region has the DNA TGTGCCAGCAGTTACGAGGGCCAGTACACTGAAGCTTTCTTT. The J gene is TRBJ1-1, the V gene TRBV6-5; D gene ambiguous. CDR3 size: 14 residues. Trimming shortened V by 2 bases and J by 3 bases, and 10 bases separated the two germline ends. Germline-derived CDR1 and CDR2 are MNHEY and SVGAGI.

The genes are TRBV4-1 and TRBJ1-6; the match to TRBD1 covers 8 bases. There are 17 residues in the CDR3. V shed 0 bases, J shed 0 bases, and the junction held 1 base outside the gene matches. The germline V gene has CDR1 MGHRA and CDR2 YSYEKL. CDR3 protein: CASSQDGTGSYNSPLHF. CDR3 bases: TGCGCCAGCAGCCAAGATGGGACAGGCTCCTATAATTCACCCCTCCACTTT.